The clone carrying this T cell receptor (beta chain) has a count of ten or more. The entry originates in a study of T cells in Graves' hyperthyroidism and ophthalmopathy. From RNA transcripts, TCR beta CDR3 regions were amplified. The TCR CDR3 was amplified in a first-round RT-PCR using the HTBI primer set. TCRdb ran MiXCR on the multiplex PCR reads and lists one entry per CDR3 protein. The sample carries some 270,000 distinct CDR3 sequences, approximately 12% recorded once. The germline V gene has CDR1 SEHNR and CDR2 FQNEAQ (reference sequence). CDR3 size: 13 residues. Deletions cut 2 bases from V and 11 bases from J, with 15 bases between.

The gene calls are TRBV7-9 and TRBJ1-2; no firm D call. The specimen was blood. This receptor was obtained from a woman under 40 with Graves' hyperthyroidism that later progressed to Graves' ophthalmopathy. The chain's CDR3 is CASSLKEGLGYTF. The CDR3 bases are TGTGCCAGCAGCTTAAAGGAGGGTTTGGGGTACACCTTC.